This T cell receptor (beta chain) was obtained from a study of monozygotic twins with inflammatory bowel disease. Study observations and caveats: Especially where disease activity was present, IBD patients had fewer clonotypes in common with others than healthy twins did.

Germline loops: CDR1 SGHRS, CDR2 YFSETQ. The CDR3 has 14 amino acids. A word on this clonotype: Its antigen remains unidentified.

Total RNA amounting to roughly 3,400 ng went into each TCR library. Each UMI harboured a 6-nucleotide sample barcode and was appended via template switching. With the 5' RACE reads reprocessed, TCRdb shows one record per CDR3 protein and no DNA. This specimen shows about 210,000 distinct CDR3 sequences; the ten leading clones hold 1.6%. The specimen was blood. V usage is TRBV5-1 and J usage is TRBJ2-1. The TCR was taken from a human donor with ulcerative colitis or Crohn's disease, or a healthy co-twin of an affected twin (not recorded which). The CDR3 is CASSIRSVYNEQFF.